The 28 T cell receptor beta chains presented below share a single source sample, sequenced in a study of tissue T cells after allogeneic stem cell transplantation. Stated time point: mouse harvest day 14 after allogeneic transplant. The graft held 10^6 splenic CD5+ T cells and 10^7 T-cell-depleted bone marrow cells. The repertoire was sequenced with immunoSEQ multiplex PCR; TCRdb's copy has only in-frame clones and lacks some. The profile shows roughly 670 clones, under 55% of them singletons. Sequenced sample: liver tissue. The receptors come from a female BALB/c mouse given C57BL/6 T cells with graft-versus-host disease after an allogeneic hematopoietic cell transplant.

On this clone itself: Germline and genes: mouse. The sequenced fragment ends 1 residue before the CDR3 boundary, so the rest is inferred from the germline J gene. The chain employs TRBV23 and TRBJ2-4; the D call in the table, TRBD1, was not verified against the DNA. CDR3 length: 14 amino acids. Germline CDR1 reads KGHTA; CDR2 reads FQNQQP. The CDR3 sequence: CSSRPKTGINTLYF. The sequenced CDR3 bases are TGCTCCAGCAGACCCAAGACAGGGATTAACACCTTGTAC.

This clone was seen a few times. The listed genes are named as in mouse. The CDR3 goes on 1 residue after the read ends, and that part is filled in from the germline J gene. The chain uses TRBV26 and TRBJ2-1; 11 positions match TRBD1. The V gene's germline CDR1 is KGHPV and CDR2 FQNQEV (reference sequence). Trimming removed 4 bases from V and 9 bases from J; junction bases left unmatched: 2. The CDR3 spans 13 residues. The sequenced part of the CDR3 DNA is TGTGCCAGCAGTCGGACAGGGGGCGGTGAGCAGTTC. Translation: CASSRTGGGEQF. The entire CDR3 protein reads CASSRTGGGEQFF.

On this clone: Mouse gene names apply. The CDR3 goes on 1 residue after the read ends, and that part is filled in from the germline J gene. The rearrangement joins TRBV12-2 to TRBJ2-3; D perhaps matches TRBD2 (6 bases). The CDR3 totals 14 residues. In germline, CDR1 is SGHLS, CDR2 HYDKME. Trimming removed 2 bases at V and 0 bases at J, with 8 bases between. This CDR3 is CASSPLGSAETLYF. Partial CDR3 DNA: TGTGCCAGCTCTCCCCTGGGGAGTGCAGAAACGCTGTAT.

Note on this clone: Gene names are mouse gene names. The CDR3 bases that were read are TGTGCCAGCAGTGATCCCGGGACAGACAACCAGGCTCCGCTT. Its translation is CASSDPGTDNQAPL. The whole CDR3 protein reads CASSDPGTDNQAPLF. The V gene is TRBV13-1, the J gene TRBJ1-5; 7 positions match TRBD1. The read comes to an end 1 residue before the CDR3 does, leaving the germline J gene to fill in the end. The CDR3 totals 15 residues. Germline trimming cut 1 base from V and 2 bases from J; bases unmatched to any gene: 3. In germline, CDR1 is NSHNY, CDR2 SYGAGN.

This clone was seen only a few times. Mouse germline and gene names are used. Sequencing ends 1 residue short of the CDR3 end; the germline J gene provides the rest. The chain uses TRBV15 and TRBJ2-3, with a possible D match to TRBD1 (6 bases). V lost 2 bases and J 4 bases, leaving 7 bases between the germline ends. This CDR3 is built from 13 residues. Germline lookup yields CDR1 SGHND and CDR2 FRSKSL. Partial CDR3 DNA: TGTGCCAGCAGTTTATGGGACACAGAAACGCTGTAT. As protein: CASSLWDTETLY. The complete CDR3 sequence is CASSLWDTETLYF. Drawing the rest from reference TRBV15 and TRBJ2-3, the complete variable domain is DAGVTQTPRHEVAEKGQTIILKCEPVSGHNDLFWYRQTKIQGLELLSYFRSKSLMEDGGAFKDRFKAEMLNSSFSTLKIQPTEPKDSAVYLCASSLWDTETLYFGSGTRLTVL.

In the case of this clone: The genes and germline here are from mouse. The CDR3 end lies 1 residue beyond the end of the read and is filled in from the germline J gene. The V gene is TRBV2, the J gene TRBJ2-4; D may be TRBD2 (7 bases). V was trimmed by 0 bases and J by 7 bases, leaving 11 bases between them. Per germline, CDR1 LGHNA and CDR2 YSYQKL. The CDR3 length is 14 residues. CDR3 protein: CASSQERGADTLYF. Partial CDR3 DNA: TGTGCCAGCAGCCAAGAGAGGGGGGCGGACACCTTGTAC. The full variable domain, completed using reference TRBV2 and TRBJ2-4, is DPKIIQKPKYLVAVTGSEKILICEQYLGHNAMYWYRQSAKKPLEFMFSYSYQKLMDNQTASSRFQPQSSKKNHLDLQITALKPDDSATYFCASSQERGADTLYFGAGTRLSVL.

As concerns this clone: Genes here carry mouse names. The read ends 1 residue early relative to the CDR3; the germline J gene fills the gap. This chain joins TRBV12-2 and TRBJ2-1; D unclear. CDR3 size: 11 residues. V was clipped by 2 bases and J by 9 bases, with 7 bases between them. Germline assignment: CDR1 SGHLS and CDR2 HYDKME. CDR3 bases read: TGTGCCAGCTCTCCGGGCCTTGAGCAGTTC. This encodes CASSPGLEQF. The whole CDR3 sequence reads CASSPGLEQFF.

For this clone: Genes and germline are mouse. The read ends 1 residue shy of where the CDR3 ends; the end is completed using the germline J gene. The rearrangement links TRBV26 to TRBJ1-2; 7 bases match TRBD1. With 2 bases clipped from V and 2 bases from J, the junction kept 2 bases outside the gene matches. The germline V gene encodes CDR1 KGHPV and CDR2 FQNQEV (reference sequence). CDR3 length: 14 residues. The CDR3 bases that were read are TGTGCCAGCAGTCTGCCAGGGGGTAACTCCGACTACACC. Translation: CASSLPGGNSDYT. The complete CDR3 sequence is CASSLPGGNSDYTF.

A note on this clone: Each gene name is a mouse one. The read ends 1 residue early relative to the CDR3; the germline J gene fills the gap. This chain links TRBV26 with TRBJ2-1; D possibly matches TRBD1 or TRBD2 (5 bases each). Trimming took off 5 bases at V and 1 base at J, with 6 bases between the two ends. Germline loops: CDR1 KGHPV, CDR2 FQNQEV (reference sequence). This CDR3 contains 13 residues. The part of the CDR3 DNA that was read is TGTGCCAGCAGTTGGGACAACTATGCTGAGCAGTTC. Translated, it gives CASSWDNYAEQF. The entire CDR3 is CASSWDNYAEQFF.

As to this clone: Germline and junction disagree at one end, which may indicate a read error. Each gene name is a mouse one. The CDR3 end lies 1 residue beyond the end of the read and is filled in from the germline J gene. The rearrangement uses TRBV2 and TRBJ2-7, with D perhaps TRBD2 (7 bases). Per germline, CDR1 LGHNA and CDR2 YSYQKL. The CDR3 is 15 amino acids. Partial CDR3 DNA: TGTGCCACCAGCCCACACCTGCTGGGGGCCTATCAACAGTAC. This codes for CATSPHLLGAYQQY. The whole CDR3 reads CATSPHLLGAYQQYF.

This clone was counted a few times. These gene names are mouse names. The read falls 1 residue short of the CDR3 end, and the missing part is taken from the germline J gene. The rearrangement uses TRBV26 and TRBJ2-2, with 8 bases identical to TRBD1. With 4 bases clipped from V and 4 bases from J, the junction kept 8 bases outside the gene matches. Germline CDR1 is KGHPV and CDR2 is FQNQEV (reference sequence). The CDR3 is made up of 16 amino acids. CDR3 protein: CASSPSGGAGTGQLYF. The part of the CDR3 DNA that was read is TGTGCCAGCAGTCCATCAGGGGGCGCGGGCACCGGGCAGCTCTAC.

This clone was found a few times. All gene names here are mouse names. CDR3 DNA, as far as it was read: TGTGCCAGCAGTCTTCAGGCAAACTCCGACTACACC. It codes for CASSLQANSDYT. The complete CDR3 protein is CASSLQANSDYTF. The chain joins TRBV26 to TRBJ1-2; no clear D. The read ends 1 residue shy of where the CDR3 ends; the end is completed using the germline J gene. The V gene lost 3 bases and the J gene lost 0 bases, with 5 bases spanning the gap. Germline lookup yields CDR1 KGHPV and CDR2 FQNQEV (reference sequence). The CDR3 spans 13 residues.

This clone was counted only a few times. Genes and germline come from the mouse. The read ends 1 residue shy of where the CDR3 ends; the end is completed using the germline J gene. J is TRBJ2-7 and V is TRBV3, with D tentatively TRBD1 (5 bases). V was shortened by 0 bases and J by 1 base, with 7 bases between the two germline ends. Germline assignment: CDR1 SNHLY and CDR2 FYNGKV (reference sequence). The CDR3 spans 14 residues. CDR3 DNA (partial): TGTGCCAGCAGCTTAGCCGGACAATCCTATGAACAGTAC. This sequence encodes CASSLAGQSYEQY. In full, the CDR3 is CASSLAGQSYEQYF.

Comment on this clone: The gene names given are mouse names. The read falls 1 residue short of the CDR3 end, and the missing part is taken from the germline J gene. The chain links TRBV4 to TRBJ2-3, with 13 bases fitting TRBD2. This CDR3 is built from 16 residues. Germline CDR1 is LGHDT and CDR2 is YNNKQL (reference sequence). Trimming removed 5 bases from V and 1 base from J; junction bases left unmatched: 3. The part of the CDR3 DNA that was read is TGTGCCAGCAGCCCTGGGACTGGGGGGGGTGCAGAAACGCTGTAT. Protein product: CASSPGTGGGAETLY. The whole CDR3 sequence is CASSPGTGGGAETLYF.

On this clone: The listed genes are named as in mouse. Read coverage stops 1 residue before the CDR3 terminus; the germline J gene supplies the remainder. This chain connects TRBV3 to TRBJ2-7, with D unresolved. The CDR3 sequence is 12 residues long. The ends were cut back, 5 bases at V and 0 bases at J, with 5 bases in the middle. Per the germline V gene, CDR1 is SNHLY and CDR2 is FYNGKV (reference sequence). CDR3 region: CASSPSSYEQYF. CDR3 DNA, as far as it was read: TGTGCCAGCAGCCCGAGCTCCTATGAACAGTAC.

As for this clone: Gene names refer to mouse genes. The read falls 1 residue short of the CDR3 end, and the missing part is taken from the germline J gene. The chain employs TRBV3 and TRBJ2-7; D possibly corresponds to TRBD1 (6 bases). Looked up from germline, CDR1 is SNHLY and CDR2 is FYNGKV (reference sequence). The CDR3 covers 14 residues. The ends were cut back, 1 base at V and 3 bases at J, with 10 bases in the middle. The sequenced CDR3 bases are TGTGCCAGCAGCTTAGGGGGACAAATCTATGAACAGTAC. Translated, it gives CASSLGGQIYEQY. The full CDR3 protein is CASSLGGQIYEQYF. Supplemented by reference TRBV3 and TRBJ2-7, the full variable domain reads GPKVLQIPSHQIIDMGQMVTLNCDPVSNHLYFYWYKQILGQQMEFLVNFYNGKVMEKSKLFKDQFSVERPDGSYFTLKIQPTALEDSAVYFCASSLGGQIYEQYFGPGTRLTVL.

As regards this clone: The gene names here belong to mouse. The missing CDR3 end, 1 residue past where the read stops, is filled in from the germline J gene. This chain joins TRBV26 and TRBJ2-1; TRBD2 agrees at 8 bases. V trimming: 4 bases; J trimming: 2 bases; junction bases outside the gene matches: 4. The CDR3 is 15 residues long. Germline-derived CDR1 and CDR2 are KGHPV and FQNQEV (reference sequence). Incomplete CDR3 DNA: TGTGCCAGCAGTCCCCTGGGGGGATACTATGCTGAGCAGTTC. This translates into CASSPLGGYYAEQF. The entire CDR3 reads CASSPLGGYYAEQFF.

In its sample, this clone was seen a few times. The genes and germline here are from mouse. With the read ending 1 residue before the CDR3 end, the germline J gene is used to fill in that end. This chain joins TRBV16 and TRBJ2-7, with D unclear. V lost 8 bases to trimming and J lost 4 bases, with 6 bases between them. The CDR3 has 10 residues. Per the germline V gene, CDR1 is SGHSA and CDR2 is FRNQAP. This chain's CDR3 is CASSLYEQYF. The CDR3 DNA, read in part, is TGTGCAAGCTCCCTATATGAACAGTAC.

Comment on this clone: Germline and genes here are mouse. The read comes to an end 1 residue before the CDR3 does, leaving the germline J gene to fill in the end. This chain connects TRBV3 to TRBJ1-4, with 9 bases lining up with TRBD1. V trimming: 3 bases; J trimming: 2 bases; junction bases outside the gene matches: 1. CDR3 length: 15 amino acids. CDR1 is SNHLY and CDR2 is FYNGKV in the germline V gene (reference sequence). This chain's CDR3 is CASSLTGGSNERLFF. The sequenced part of the CDR3 DNA is TGTGCCAGCAGCTTGACAGGGGGGTCCAACGAAAGATTATTT.

In its sample, this clone ranks as large. Germline and genes: mouse. The DNA ends 1 residue before the CDR3 does, and the rest of the CDR3 is filled in from the germline J gene. This chain uses TRBV12-1 with TRBJ2-4; 10 bases line up with TRBD2. The germline gives CDR1 SGHSN, CDR2 HYEKVE. The length of the CDR3 is 15 residues. V dropped 0 bases and J dropped 2; count of bases not matched to a gene: 1. The part of the CDR3 DNA that was read is TGTGCCAGCTCTCTCGGACTGGGGGTTCAAAACACCTTGTAC. It is translated as CASSLGLGVQNTLY. The full CDR3 reads CASSLGLGVQNTLYF.

On this clone: Mouse names are used for the genes. The read ends 1 residue early relative to the CDR3; the germline J gene fills the gap. The gene calls are TRBV13-3 and TRBJ2-4; a possible D gene is TRBD1 (6 bases). The CDR3 runs to 14 residues. Germline-derived CDR1 and CDR2 are NNHDY and SYVADS. V lost 5 bases and J 2 bases, leaving 12 bases between the germline ends. CDR3 in amino acids: CASSLRDNQNTLYF. Partial CDR3 DNA: TGTGCCAGCAGCCTCCGGGACAATCAAAACACCTTGTAC.

This clone came up a few times. Germline and genes here are mouse. The read finishes 1 residue shy of the CDR3 end, and the germline J gene is used to complete it. This chain joins TRBV23 and TRBJ1-2. This CDR3 is 12 amino acids long. In germline, CDR1 is KGHTA, CDR2 FQNQQP. CDR3 sequence: CSSSQGHSDYTF. The CDR3 DNA, read in part, is TGCTCCAGCAGTCAAGGGCACTCCGACTACACC.

Relative to its sample, this clone is large. Mouse names are used for the genes. The observed sequence ends 1 residue before the CDR3 terminus, with the missing tail filled in from the germline J gene. The chain couples TRBV19 to TRBJ2-7; TRBD1 aligns across 9 bases. CDR1 is FNHDT and CDR2 is SITEND in the germline V gene (reference sequence). Trimming cost V 2 bases and J 5 bases; bases outside gene matches: 8. The CDR3 loop spans 15 amino acids. CDR3 sequence reads: CASSMGTGTFHEQYF. The CDR3 DNA, read in part, is TGTGCCAGCAGTATGGGGACAGGGACCTTTCATGAACAGTAC.

As concerns this clone: Gene labels here are mouse ones. The read terminates 1 residue before the CDR3 end, so the remaining end is supplied by the germline J gene. The genes are TRBV5 and TRBJ2-2; weak D call: TRBD2 (5 bases). The CDR3 loop spans 15 amino acids. V was pared by 1 base and J by 0 bases, with 6 bases between. The germline V gene encodes CDR1 LGHNA and CDR2 YNLKQL (reference sequence). The CDR3 DNA, read in part, is TGTGCCAGCAGCCAAGTGGGGTCAAACACCGGGCAGCTCTAC. Translating gives CASSQVGSNTGQLY. The CDR3 reads in full as CASSQVGSNTGQLYF.

This clone appeared a few times. Germline and genes here are mouse. The read ends 1 residue before the CDR3 terminus; that terminus is restored from the germline J gene. This chain links TRBV13-1 with TRBJ2-3; D remains ambiguous. Trimming took off 0 bases at V and 1 base at J, with 6 bases between the two ends. This CDR3 contains 14 residues. Germline-derived CDR1 and CDR2 are NSHNY and SYGAGN. The part of the CDR3 DNA that was read is TGTGCCAGCAGTGATGGGGGAGGTGCAGAAACGCTGTAT. It codes for CASSDGGGAETLY. The complete CDR3 reads CASSDGGGAETLYF.

As regards this clone: The gene names given are mouse names. The CDR3 is cut off 1 residue early in the read; its end comes from the germline J gene. The chain couples TRBV26 to TRBJ2-7; the D call may be TRBD1 or TRBD2 (5 bases each). CDR3 length equals 13 residues. The V end was cut by 2 bases, the J end by 2 bases, with 7 bases between. The V gene's germline CDR1 is KGHPV and CDR2 FQNQEV (reference sequence). The CDR3 reads CASSLRGPYEQYF. The CDR3 DNA, read in part, is TGTGCCAGCAGTCTGCGGGGCCCCTATGAACAGTAC.

This clone is judged large (0.1 to 1%). The listed genes are named as in mouse. The read terminates 1 residue ahead of where the CDR3 ends, so the germline J gene completes it. The chain carries TRBV26 and TRBJ2-7; 9 bases agree with TRBD2. Germline CDR1 and CDR2: KGHPV and FQNQEV (reference sequence). The CDR3 spans 13 residues. J gave up 4 bases and V 3 bases, and 1 base lay outside the gene matches. The sequenced part of the CDR3 DNA is TGTGCCAGCAGTCTCTGGGGGGGTTATGAACAGTAC. Translated: CASSLWGGYEQY. The whole CDR3 protein reads CASSLWGGYEQYF.

A few counts support this clone. Genes and germline come from the mouse. The DNA ends 1 residue before the CDR3 does, and the rest of the CDR3 is filled in from the germline J gene. The chain is built from TRBV26 and TRBJ2-7, with 7 bases matching TRBD1. This CDR3 spans 12 amino acids. The V gene's germline CDR1 is KGHPV and CDR2 FQNQEV (reference sequence). V dropped 6 bases and J dropped 3; count of bases not matched to a gene: 2. The chain's CDR3 is CASSRDSYEQYF. Partial CDR3 DNA: TGTGCCAGCAGCCGGGACAGCTATGAACAGTAC.